What follows are 27 T cell receptor beta chains derived from one specimen sequenced in a study of OX40 agonist ivuxolimab in advanced cancers. Profiled with immunoSEQ multiplex PCR; TCRdb holds only in-frame clones, not every one. The sample has about 68,000 clones; 85% to 90% are singletons. The sample here was CD4+ or CD8+ T cells sorted from blood, taken in a trial of the OX40 agonist ivuxolimab. These receptors were collected from an adult with an advanced solid tumor such as melanoma, head and neck, liver or kidney cancer.

The rearrangement links TRBV4-1 to TRBJ2-1; D not resolved. The CDR3 totals 14 residues. Germline CDR1 and CDR2: MGHRA and YSYEKL. Trimming removed 6 bases at V and 6 bases at J, with 15 bases between. The CDR3 DNA is TGCGCCAGCAGAGAACCCGGTGGGGTCAATGAGCAGTTCTTC. Its protein is CASREPGGVNEQFF.

With regard to this clone: This sample also contains other DNA sequences that code for the same CDR3. The gene calls are TRBV12-5 and TRBJ2-2; weak D call: TRBD1 (5 bases). V lost 3 bases, J lost 2 bases, and 10 bases lay in between. In germline, CDR1 is LGHNT, CDR2 FRNRAP. The length of the CDR3 is 15 residues. Here the CDR3 reads CASGLGHGNTGELFF. The CDR3 DNA follows: TGTGCTAGTGGTTTAGGACACGGCAACACCGGGGAGCTGTTTTTT.

The V gene is TRBV6-6, the J gene TRBJ1-4, with TRBD1 as a possible D gene (6 bases). The V end was cut by 6 bases, the J end by 5 bases, with 16 bases between. The CDR3 consists of 15 residues. Germline V CDR1 and CDR2: MNHNY, SVGAGI (reference sequence). The chain's CDR3 is CASRGAGTGNEKLFF. CDR3 bases: TGTGCCAGCAGGGGGGCTGGAACTGGAAATGAAAAACTGTTTTTT.

V gene TRBV5-1 combines with J gene TRBJ1-4; maybe TRBD1 (6 bases). Per germline, CDR1 SGHRS and CDR2 YFSETQ. This CDR3 has 13 residues. V lost 3 bases and J 8 bases, leaving 11 bases between the germline ends. CDR3 DNA sequence: TGCGCCAGCAGCTGGGGGGCTGGCGAAAAACTGTTTTTT. This sequence encodes CASSWGAGEKLFF.

The chain has TRBV5-1 and TRBJ2-7, with D possibly called TRBD1 or TRBD2 (5 bases each). Germline assignment: CDR1 SGHRS and CDR2 YFSETQ. This CDR3 spans 13 amino acids. The V and J ends lost 8 bases and 7 bases respectively, with 19 bases between them. The CDR3: CASTREYGTEQYF. The CDR3 coding sequence is TGCGCCAGTACCAGGGAGTACGGTACGGAGCAGTACTTC.

V usage is TRBV9 and J usage is TRBJ1-1; no clear D. V was cut by 1 base and J by 4 bases, with 8 bases left in between. There are 13 residues in the CDR3. The V gene's germline CDR1 is SGDLS and CDR2 YYNGEE. DNA of the CDR3: TGTGCCAGCAGCGTACAGGAGGTCACTGAAGCTTTCTTT. Translated: CASSVQEVTEAFF.

This chain uses TRBV18 with TRBJ2-1, with D perhaps assigned TRBD1 or TRBD2 (6 bases each). The CDR3 extends over 15 amino acids. Germline CDR1 is KGHSH and CDR2 is LQKENI. V was shortened by 6 bases and J by 3 bases, with 15 bases between the two germline ends. This CDR3 reads CASSKQGGRYNEQFF. The CDR3 DNA is TGTGCCAGCTCCAAACAGGGAGGTCGCTACAATGAGCAGTTCTTC.

The chain recombines TRBV13 with TRBJ2-3; 11 bases map to TRBD2. Per germline, CDR1 PRHDT and CDR2 FYEKMQ (reference sequence). V shed 5 bases, J shed 10 bases, and the junction held 17 bases outside the gene matches. CDR3 length: 17 amino acids. In DNA, the CDR3 is TGTGCCAGCAGCCCGATCCTAGCGGGGGGCCACCACGGAGCGCAGTATTTT. Its protein is CASSPILAGGHHGAQYF.

This chain joins TRBV6-1 and TRBJ1-5; D might be TRBD1 (5 bases). The CDR3 runs to 14 residues. V was trimmed by 2 bases and J by 11 bases, leaving 16 bases between them. Germline values: CDR1 MNHNS, CDR2 SASEGT. The CDR3 here is CASSEQGVQVAQHF. The DNA of the CDR3 is TGTGCCAGCAGTGAACAAGGGGTCCAGGTGGCCCAGCATTTT.

The rearrangement joins TRBV4-1 to TRBJ2-2; D uncertain. This CDR3 is built from 17 residues. V lost 2 bases, J lost 2 bases, and 15 bases lay in between. Germline V gene data show CDR1 as MGHRA and CDR2 as YSYEKL. The CDR3 DNA reads as TGCGCCAGCAGCCAACCCGTGGAGAGTTTCAACACCGGGGAGCTGTTTTTT. It yields the protein CASSQPVESFNTGELFF.

The genes are TRBV7-2 and TRBJ1-3; a weak D match, TRBD1 (5 bases). Trimming left V 5 bases short and J 4 bases short, with 18 bases between. The CDR3 is 16 residues long. The germline V gene has CDR1 SGHTA and CDR2 FQGNSA. CDR3 DNA: TGTGCCAGCAGCCCCGGGCCGGTCGGGGCCGGAAACACCATATATTTT. Protein: CASSPGPVGAGNTIYF.

The rearrangement links TRBV7-3 to TRBJ2-6; no clear D. Germline V gene sequence: CDR1 SGHTA, CDR2 FQGTGA. This CDR3 is built from 16 residues. V was trimmed by 1 base and J by 0 bases, leaving 7 bases between them. The CDR3 bases are TGTGCCAGCAGCTTAATGACCGGCTCTGGGGCCAACGTCCTGACTTTC. Translation gives CASSLMTGSGANVLTF.

The chain carries TRBV10-3 and TRBJ1-2; D is uncertain. Trimming removed 4 bases from V and 0 bases from J, with 15 bases in between. This CDR3 has 16 residues. Germline V CDR1 and CDR2: ENHRY, SYGVKD. CDR3 amino acids: CAISVAVSGSNYGYTF. DNA for the CDR3: TGTGCCATCAGTGTGGCGGTATCCGGTTCTAACTATGGCTACACCTTC.

The chain is built from TRBV20-1 and TRBJ1-2; 7 bases agree with TRBD1. Germline-derived CDR1 and CDR2 are DFQATT and SNEGSKA (reference sequence). CDR3 length equals 10 residues. V shed 6 bases, J shed 8 bases, and the junction held 3 bases outside the gene matches. The CDR3 sequence is CSATGVGYTF. The CDR3 DNA is TGCAGTGCCACAGGGGTGGGCTACACCTTC.

The chain has TRBV10-2 and TRBJ2-3; no definite D call. V gave up 6 bases and J gave up 0 bases, with 7 bases separating them. Germline CDR1 is WSHSY and CDR2 is SAAADI. The CDR3 is made up of 13 amino acids. CDR3 in DNA: TGCGCCAGCAGGCTTGACAGCACAGATACGCAGTATTTT. Amino acids: CASRLDSTDTQYF.

The rearrangement uses TRBV7-9 and TRBJ1-2, with D possibly matching TRBD1 (6 bases). The CDR3 extends over 13 amino acids. V lost 5 bases to trimming and J lost 4 bases, with 11 bases between them. Per germline, CDR1 SEHNR and CDR2 FQNEAQ (reference sequence). For the CDR3, the DNA is TGTGCCAGCAGCCGTACAGGGACCTATGGCTACACCTTC. Amino acids: CASSRTGTYGYTF.

This chain links TRBV19 with TRBJ1-6, with D hard to call. The CDR3 runs to 16 residues. Deletions cut 5 bases from V and 5 bases from J, with 16 bases between. Germline CDR1 LNHDA, CDR2 SQIVND (reference sequence). CDR3 in DNA: TGTGCCAGTAGTTGGGGTGGGTCCTTGAATAATTCACCCCTCCACTTT. Encoded protein: CASSWGGSLNNSPLHF.

This clone showed up just a few times. The chain joins TRBV11-2 to TRBJ2-5; weak D call: TRBD2 (6 bases). The CDR3 runs to 14 residues. The germline V gene encodes CDR1 SGHAT and CDR2 FQNNGV. Between the trimmed V and J ends, which lost 7 bases and 5 bases, there was a span of 17 bases. CDR3 in DNA: TGTGCCAGCACCTACGCGGGGCCGGGGGAGACCCAGTACTTC. It is translated as CASTYAGPGETQYF.

The J gene is TRBJ1-3, the V gene TRBV7-2; TRBD1 matches 7 bases. The germline V gene encodes CDR1 SGHTA and CDR2 FQGNSA. Trimming cost V 3 bases and J 0 bases; bases outside gene matches: 14. There are 19 residues in the CDR3. This CDR3 is CASSLVEGAWEDSGNTIYF. The CDR3 region has the DNA TGTGCCAGCAGCTTGGTTGAGGGGGCTTGGGAAGACTCTGGAAACACCATATATTTT.

The chain combines TRBV6-1 with TRBJ1-1, with 9 nucleotides matching TRBD1. V dropped 4 bases and J dropped 10; count of bases not matched to a gene: 13. This CDR3 has 15 amino acids. Germline CDR1 and CDR2: MNHNS and SASEGT. CDR3 DNA sequence: TGTGCCAGCAGTGCACGACAGGGGGGGGTGACTCTAGCTTTCTTT. Protein: CASSARQGGVTLAFF.

CDR3 region: CASLGPPYNEQFF. CDR3 nucleotide sequence: TGTGCCAGTCTGGGCCCCCCCTACAATGAGCAGTTCTTC. The V gene is TRBV19, the J gene TRBJ2-1; D not resolved. Germline V gives CDR1 LNHDA, CDR2 SQIVND (reference sequence). V lost 8 bases, J lost 2 bases, and 10 bases lay in between. The CDR3 sequence is 13 residues long.

The chain couples TRBV6-5 to TRBJ2-2, with D unclear. The CDR3 is 13 amino acids. The V gene lost 6 bases and the J gene lost 4 bases, with 9 bases spanning the gap. Germline CDR1 and CDR2: MNHEY and SVGAGI. In DNA form, the CDR3 reads TGTGCCAGCAGCAATCCCCGCACCGGGGAGCTGTTTTTT. Translation: CASSNPRTGELFF.

V gene TRBV7-2 combines with J gene TRBJ2-1; the D gene is possibly TRBD1 (5 bases). Trimming pared 3 bases from V and 10 bases from J, leaving 10 bases between. The germline CDR1 and CDR2 sequences are SGHTA and FQGNSA. The CDR3 has 12 residues. The DNA of the CDR3 is TGTGCCAGCAGCTTGTTAAGGGGAGAGCAGTTCTTC. Its translation is CASSLLRGEQFF.

This chain links TRBV7-2 with TRBJ2-3; D perhaps matches TRBD2 (6 bases). Between the trimmed V and J ends, which lost 2 bases and 4 bases, there was a span of 10 bases. The CDR3 totals 14 residues. Germline V gives CDR1 SGHTA, CDR2 FQGNSA. The CDR3 sequence is CASSLRLGADTQYF. The CDR3 DNA reads as TGTGCCAGCAGCTTAAGACTAGGAGCAGATACGCAGTATTTT. Full variable domain (rest looked up from reference TRBV7-2 and TRBJ2-3): GAGVSQSPSNKVTEKGKDVELRCDPISGHTALYWYRQSLGQGLEFLIYFQGNSAPDKSGLPSDRFSAERTGGSVSTLTIQRTQQEDSAVYLCASSLRLGADTQYFGPGTRLTVL.

The chain recombines TRBV29-1 with TRBJ2-5; 10 nucleotides align to TRBD1. J gave up 1 base and V 6 bases, and 2 bases lay outside the gene matches. From germline, CDR1 is SQVTM and CDR2 ANQGSEA. The CDR3 is 13 amino acids. DNA for the CDR3: TGCAGCGTCAGGACAGGGGGCCAAGAGACCCAGTACTTC. This gives the protein CSVRTGGQETQYF.

The chain links TRBV7-3 to TRBJ2-1, with 14 bases fitting TRBD2. CDR3 length equals 17 residues. The germline gives CDR1 SGHTA, CDR2 FQGTGA. V lost 4 bases to trimming and J lost 3 bases; unmatched junction nucleotides: 5. CDR3 residues: CASSSRTSGGFYNEQFF. CDR3 DNA sequence: TGTGCCAGCAGCTCTCGGACTAGCGGGGGGTTCTACAATGAGCAGTTCTTC.

This sequence joins TRBV7-9 and TRBJ1-1, with D tentatively TRBD1 (6 bases). V dropped 5 bases and J dropped 2 bases, with 15 bases sitting between them. The CDR3 is 15 residues long. Per germline, CDR1 SEHNR and CDR2 FQNEAQ (reference sequence). CDR3 residues: CASSQMDRPNTEAFF. The CDR3 DNA sequence: TGTGCCAGCAGCCAGATGGACAGACCTAACACTGAAGCTTTCTTT.